The 8 T cell receptor beta chains below come from one sample, sequenced in a study of blood T cells in healthy people across ages. A second PCR of about 6 to 12 cycles used a sample-barcoded 5' primer and a J-beta primer mix. TCRdb re-analysed the 5' RACE reads in MiXCR, keeping a single row per CDR3 protein. The sample carries 650,000 to 1,000,000 distinct CDR3 sequences, under 40% recorded once. Source material: blood. The receptors originated from a man in his late teens or twenties in good health.

This clonotype was found many times. The CDR3 region is CASSYSRREDIQYF. The CDR3, as DNA: TGTGCCAGCAGTTACTCGCGCCGGGAAGACATTCAGTACTTC. The chain recombines TRBV6-5 with TRBJ2-4; D is possibly TRBD2 (5 bases). Trimming shortened V by 0 bases and J by 8 bases, and 11 bases separated the two germline ends. The length of the CDR3 is 14 residues. Looked up from germline, CDR1 is MNHEY and CDR2 is SVGAGI.

Worth noting for this clonotype: This clone may be a read error of a much larger clone one base away. The rearrangement joins TRBV4-2 to TRBJ2-5, with 8 bases identical to TRBD1. The CDR3 is 15 residues long. J lost 11 bases, V lost 3 bases, and 14 bases had no gene match. CDR1 and CDR2 from the germline V gene are LGHNA and YNFKEQ. CDR3 nucleotides: TGTGCCAGCAGCCAGGACAGGGTCTCCTACAATGAGCAGTACTTC. Its translation is CASSQDRVSYNEQYF.

The rearrangement uses TRBV4-3 and TRBJ1-1; D not resolved. Germline CDR1 LGHNA, CDR2 YSLEER. V shed 0 bases and J shed 0 bases, with 17 bases lying between them. The CDR3 length is 18 residues. CDR3 region: CASSQDWETGAMNTEAFF. The CDR3 nucleotides are TGCGCCAGCAGCCAAGATTGGGAGACTGGAGCCATGAACACTGAAGCTTTCTTT.

This clonotype was detected only a few times. The CDR3 protein is CASSLKRIQETQYF. The CDR3 DNA reads as TGTGCCAGCAGCTTAAAGCGGATCCAAGAGACCCAGTACTTC. The chain uses TRBV7-9 and TRBJ2-5; possible D gene TRBD2, 5 bases. CDR3 length equals 14 residues. Germline V gene data show CDR1 as SEHNR and CDR2 as FQNEAQ (reference sequence). Trimming left V 2 bases short and J 1 base short, with 8 bases between.

The chain combines TRBV7-2 with TRBJ1-2, with 8 nucleotides matching TRBD1. CDR1 and CDR2 (germline): SGHTA, FQGNSA. The CDR3 is 14 residues long. J lost 4 bases, V lost 4 bases, and 5 bases had no gene match. The CDR3 DNA reads as TGTGCCAGCAGCTCGGCAGGGGGCAGCTATGGCTACACCTTC. It translates to CASSSAGGSYGYTF. The entire variable domain, with the rest obtained from reference TRBV7-2 and TRBJ1-2, is as follows: GAGVSQSPSNKVTEKGKDVELRCDPISGHTALYWYRQSLGQGLEFLIYFQGNSAPDKSGLPSDRFSAERTGGSVSTLTIQRTQQEDSAVYLCASSSAGGSYGYTFGSGTRLTVV.

On this clonotype: The CDR3 carries no conserved terminal phenylalanine or tryptophan, so it likely arises from a read error. The V and J genes are TRBV3-1 and TRBJ1-2, with no clear D. The V and J ends lost 1 base and 0 bases respectively, with 6 bases between them. Germline CDR1 and CDR2: LGHDT and YNNKEL (reference sequence). The CDR3 consists of 14 residues. CDR3 protein: CASSQATTNYGYTL. Written as DNA, the CDR3 is TGTGCCAGCAGCCAAGCTACAACTAACTATGGCTACACCTTA.

The genes are TRBV7-9 and TRBJ1-2; unclear D gene. Germline assignment: CDR1 SEHNR and CDR2 FQNEAQ (reference sequence). The CDR3 runs to 16 residues. Trimming stripped 6 bases from V and 4 bases from J, with 21 bases between. The chain's CDR3 is CASRHTLEEGAYGYTF. The CDR3 DNA follows: TGTGCCAGCAGACATACCCTCGAGGAGGGCGCCTATGGCTACACCTTC.

V gene TRBV5-1 combines with J gene TRBJ2-3, with a tentative D call TRBD1 (5 bases). The V gene's germline CDR1 is SGHRS and CDR2 YFSETQ. The CDR3 loop spans 15 amino acids. V was cut by 4 bases and J by 2 bases, with 14 bases left in between. CDR3 sequence: CASSQDSTNTDTQYF. The CDR3, as DNA: TGCGCCAGCAGCCAAGACAGCACGAACACAGATACGCAGTATTTT.